The T cell receptor (beta chain) under discussion was sequenced for a study of T cell changes during pregnancy in multiple sclerosis. Worth noting for this clone: The same CDR3 is also encoded by other DNA sequences in this sample.

Profiled with immunoSEQ multiplex PCR; TCRdb holds only in-frame clones, not every one. In the table there are roughly 64,000 clones, around 96% of which are singletons. The CDR3 runs to 15 residues. The V gene's germline CDR1 is MNHEY and CDR2 SMNVEV (reference sequence). The V end lost 3 bases, the J end lost 0 bases, and 6 bases lay between the germline ends. The chain couples TRBV27 to TRBJ2-6, with D possibly TRBD2 on 6 matching bases. The sample in question was CD8+ T cells from peripheral blood mononuclear cells, obtained after pregnancy. The TCR comes from a female donor with multiple sclerosis, enrolled in a pregnancy study. The CDR3 loop is CASSFGSSGANVLTF. In DNA form, the CDR3 reads TGTGCCAGCAGTTTCGGGAGCTCTGGGGCCAACGTCCTGACTTTC.